The TCR beta chain under discussion was sequenced for a study of T cell repertoires in cytomegalovirus infection. Study-wide context: An indication of both CMV infection and matching HLA type came from public TCR beta signatures. Study observations and caveats: Cumulative frequency of public TCR beta families picked out carriers of CMV plus the relevant HLA. HLA-C-restricted CMV-specific TCR beta clonotypes were dominant in the ex vivo response.

Points on this clonotype: Its antigen is unidentified.

TCRdb re-analysed the reads in MiXCR, keeping a single row per CDR3 protein. Of under 200,000 distinct CDR3 sequences listed, 8% to 10% were seen once; the top ten hold approximately 4.2%. Germline V gene lookup returns CDR1 KGHSH and CDR2 LQKENI. CDR3 size: 14 residues. V was clipped by 3 bases and J by 2 bases; unmatched bases: 4. The material sequenced was PBMCs. The receptor was derived from a human donor in good health (CMV status not recorded). Some clones in this sample may be carry-over from other donors' samples. The chain joins TRBV18 to TRBJ2-7; 7 nucleotides agree with TRBD1. The CDR3 sequence is CASSPDRVPYEQYF. In nucleotides, the CDR3 is TGTGCCAGCTCACCCGACAGGGTGCCCTACGAGCAGTACTTC.